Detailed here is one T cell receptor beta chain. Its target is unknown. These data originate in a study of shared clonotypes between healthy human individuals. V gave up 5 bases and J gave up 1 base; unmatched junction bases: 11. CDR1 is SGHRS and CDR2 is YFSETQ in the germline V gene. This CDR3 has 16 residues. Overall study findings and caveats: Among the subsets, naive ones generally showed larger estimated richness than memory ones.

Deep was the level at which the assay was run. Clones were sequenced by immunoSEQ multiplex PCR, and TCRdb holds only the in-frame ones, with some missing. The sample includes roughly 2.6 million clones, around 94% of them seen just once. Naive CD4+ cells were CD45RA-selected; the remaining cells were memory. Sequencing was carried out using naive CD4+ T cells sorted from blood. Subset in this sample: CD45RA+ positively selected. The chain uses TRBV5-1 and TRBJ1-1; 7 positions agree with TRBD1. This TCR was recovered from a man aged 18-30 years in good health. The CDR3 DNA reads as TGCGCCAGCAGAATCTCCCAGGGGGGCGGGAACACTGAAGCTTTCTTT. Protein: CASRISQGGGNTEAFF.